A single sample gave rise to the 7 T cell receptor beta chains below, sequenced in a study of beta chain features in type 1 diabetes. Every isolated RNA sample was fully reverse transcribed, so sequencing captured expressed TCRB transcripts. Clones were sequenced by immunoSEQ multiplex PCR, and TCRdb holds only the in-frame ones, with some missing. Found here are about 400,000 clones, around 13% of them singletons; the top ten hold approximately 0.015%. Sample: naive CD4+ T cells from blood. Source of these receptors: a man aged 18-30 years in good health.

CDR3 DNA: TGCGCCAGCAGCTTGGTGCTAGCGGGAGGCGGCAATGAGCAGTTCTTC. It codes for CASSLVLAGGGNEQFF. J is TRBJ2-1 and V is TRBV5-1, with 11 nucleotides matching TRBD2. Trimming cost V 0 bases and J 6 bases; bases outside gene matches: 5. The CDR3 spans 16 residues. The germline V gene has CDR1 SGHRS and CDR2 YFSETQ.

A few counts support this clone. The CDR3 DNA is TGCGCCAGCAGCTTGGCGACTAGTCTGAGCACAGATACGCAGTATTTT. This gives the protein CASSLATSLSTDTQYF. The rearrangement joins TRBV5-1 to TRBJ2-3; possible D gene TRBD2, 6 bases. Germline loops: CDR1 SGHRS, CDR2 YFSETQ. This CDR3 is 16 amino acids long. The V and J ends lost 0 bases and 0 bases respectively, with 11 bases between them.

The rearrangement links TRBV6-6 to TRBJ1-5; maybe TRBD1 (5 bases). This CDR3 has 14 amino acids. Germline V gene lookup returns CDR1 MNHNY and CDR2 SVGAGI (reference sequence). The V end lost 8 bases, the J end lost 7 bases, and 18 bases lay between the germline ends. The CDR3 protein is CASGHEGAGQPQHF. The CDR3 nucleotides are TGTGCCAGCGGCCACGAAGGGGCAGGGCAGCCCCAGCATTTT.

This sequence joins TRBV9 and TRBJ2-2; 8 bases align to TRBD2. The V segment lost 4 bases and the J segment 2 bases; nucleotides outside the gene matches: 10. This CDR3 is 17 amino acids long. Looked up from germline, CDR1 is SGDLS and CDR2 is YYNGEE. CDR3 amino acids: CASSPPGSGANTGELFF. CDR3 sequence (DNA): TGTGCCAGCAGCCCCCCGGGTAGCGGGGCCAACACCGGGGAGCTGTTTTTT.

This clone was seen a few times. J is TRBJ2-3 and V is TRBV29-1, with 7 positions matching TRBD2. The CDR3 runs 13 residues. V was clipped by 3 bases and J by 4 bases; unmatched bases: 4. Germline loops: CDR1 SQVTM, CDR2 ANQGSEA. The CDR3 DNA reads TGCAGCGTTGATAGGGGAGGGTCAGATACGCAGTATTTT. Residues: CSVDRGGSDTQYF.

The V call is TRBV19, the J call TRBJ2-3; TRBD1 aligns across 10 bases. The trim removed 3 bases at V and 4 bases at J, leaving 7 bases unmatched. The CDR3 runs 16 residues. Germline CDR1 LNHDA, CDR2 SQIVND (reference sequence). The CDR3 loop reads CASSIGTGEPSDTQYF. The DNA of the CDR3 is TGTGCCAGTAGTATCGGGACAGGGGAACCGTCAGATACGCAGTATTTT.

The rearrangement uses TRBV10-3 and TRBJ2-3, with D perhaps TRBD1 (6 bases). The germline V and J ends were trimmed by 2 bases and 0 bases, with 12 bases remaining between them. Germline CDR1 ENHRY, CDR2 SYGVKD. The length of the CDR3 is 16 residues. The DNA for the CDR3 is TGTGCCATCAGTGAGGGACAGACCCCTAGCACAGATACGCAGTATTTT. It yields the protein CAISEGQTPSTDTQYF.